The entry below describes one T cell receptor (beta chain). Its antigen is still unknown. Replicate sorted-subset PCRs were loaded with around 220 ng DNA, about 28,000 T cell genomes. Repertoires were generated with immunoSEQ multiplex PCR, while TCRdb's copy carries only in-frame clones and drops some. The table shows some 650,000 clones, with 95% to 98% occurring only once. This CDR3 is built from 15 residues. Trimming removed 3 bases from V and 3 bases from J; junction bases left unmatched: 7. The germline V gene has CDR1 KGHSH and CDR2 LQKENI. The data were obtained in a study of shared clonotypes between healthy human individuals. Overall study results and limits: Only blood samples were collected, and tissue repertoires likely differ. Non-shared clonotypes had lower generation probabilities than those shared by all four donors.

The TCR originated in a woman aged 25-40 years in good health. This sequence joins TRBV18 and TRBJ2-7; 8 nucleotides match TRBD1. Material for sequencing was naive CD4+ T cells sorted from blood. Subset given: CD45RA+ positively selected. The CDR3 region is CASSPQGQANYEQYF. CDR3 nucleotides: TGTGCCAGCTCACCGCAGGGACAGGCCAACTACGAGCAGTACTTC. The full variable domain, with the rest looked up from reference TRBV18 and TRBJ2-7, is NAGVMQNPRHLVRRRGQEARLRCSPMKGHSHVYWYRQLPEEGLKFMVYLQKENIIDESGMPKERFSAEFPKEGPSILRIQQVVRGDSAAYFCASSPQGQANYEQYFGPGTRLTVT.